The entry below describes one T cell receptor beta chain. Only a few counts were recorded for this clonotype. Its binding antigen is unknown. Base quality data are lacking; no much larger clone is found one base away. This specimen comes from a study of response to subunit inactivated influenza vaccine (dated by TCRdb to the late 2010s). Notes on the research overall: Deep quantitative profiling of the T cell receptor repertoire was used in the study to follow responses to a trivalent subunit inactivated influenza vaccine.

Study-wide conclusions, independent of this receptor: According to the authors, only a limited number of new T cells may be recruited by each seasonal influenza vaccination.

Reading from cysteine to phenylalanine, the CDR3 counts 12 amino acids. The kept DNA is CDR3 alone, 36 bases in frame from the first base. Trimming removed 5 bases from V and 2 bases from J, leaving 7 bases between the germline ends. Library generation was performed with RT-PCR. The run used an Illumina HiSeq 2500. TCRdb trimmed the raw reads at Q25, called clones with MiXCR and kept productive beta chains. Under each unique CDR3 protein, matching rows form one entry showing the most common genes and DNA. Recorded for this sample are about 500,000 distinct CDR3 sequences; 16% of them occurred a single time. The ten top clones hold less than 4% of the sample.

Recombination connected TRBV12-3 or TRBV12-4 to TRBJ2-7; confidence is insufficient to name the D gene. This specimen was CD4+ T cells sorted from PBMCs, taken about 23 months after vaccination. This TCR came from a man between 50 and 70 years old who received an inactivated influenza vaccine. Donor details come from another sample of the same person, matched by shared clones. Read as DNA, the sequence is TGTGCCAGCAGTCCCTACGCCTACGAGCAGTACTTC. Its translation reads: CASSPYAYEQYF.